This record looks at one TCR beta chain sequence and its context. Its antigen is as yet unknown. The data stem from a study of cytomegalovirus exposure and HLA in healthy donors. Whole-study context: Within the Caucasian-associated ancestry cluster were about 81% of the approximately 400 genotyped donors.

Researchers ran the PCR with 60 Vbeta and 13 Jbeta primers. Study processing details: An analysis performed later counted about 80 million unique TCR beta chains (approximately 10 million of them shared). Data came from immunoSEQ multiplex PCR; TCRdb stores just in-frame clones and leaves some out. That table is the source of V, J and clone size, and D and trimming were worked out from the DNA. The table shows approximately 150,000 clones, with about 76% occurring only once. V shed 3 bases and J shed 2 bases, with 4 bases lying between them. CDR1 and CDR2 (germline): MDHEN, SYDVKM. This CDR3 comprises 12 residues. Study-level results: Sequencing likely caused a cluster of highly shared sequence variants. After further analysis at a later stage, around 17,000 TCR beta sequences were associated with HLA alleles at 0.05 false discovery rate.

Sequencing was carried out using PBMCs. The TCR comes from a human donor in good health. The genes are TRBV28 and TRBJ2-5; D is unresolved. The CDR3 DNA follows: TGTGCCAGCAGTTTGCAGCAAGAGACCCAGTACTTC. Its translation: CASSLQQETQYF.